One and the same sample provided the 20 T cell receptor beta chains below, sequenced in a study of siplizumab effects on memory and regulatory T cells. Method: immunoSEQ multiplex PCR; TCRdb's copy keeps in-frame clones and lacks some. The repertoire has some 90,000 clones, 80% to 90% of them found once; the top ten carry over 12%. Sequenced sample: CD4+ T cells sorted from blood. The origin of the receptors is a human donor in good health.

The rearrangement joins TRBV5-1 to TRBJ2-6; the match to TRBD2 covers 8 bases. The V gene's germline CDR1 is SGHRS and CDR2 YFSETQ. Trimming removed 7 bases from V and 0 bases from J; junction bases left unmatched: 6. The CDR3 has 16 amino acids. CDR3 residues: CASGAGEISGANVLTF. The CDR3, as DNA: TGCGCCAGCGGAGCGGGAGAGATCTCTGGGGCCAACGTCCTGACTTTC.

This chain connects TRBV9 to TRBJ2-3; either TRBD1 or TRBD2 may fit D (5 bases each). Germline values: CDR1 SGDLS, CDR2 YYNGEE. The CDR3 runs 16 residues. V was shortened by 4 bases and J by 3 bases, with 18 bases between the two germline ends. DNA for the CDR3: TGTGCCAGCAGCCTACCCTTGGGGGTCCAAACAGATACGCAGTATTTT. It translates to CASSLPLGVQTDTQYF.

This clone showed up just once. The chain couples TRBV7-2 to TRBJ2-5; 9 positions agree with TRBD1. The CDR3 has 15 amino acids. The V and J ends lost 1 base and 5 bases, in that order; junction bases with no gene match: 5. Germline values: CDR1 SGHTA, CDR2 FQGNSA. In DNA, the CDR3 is TGTGCCAGCAGCTTAGTAACAGGGGGCTCCGAGACCCAGTACTTC. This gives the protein CASSLVTGGSETQYF.

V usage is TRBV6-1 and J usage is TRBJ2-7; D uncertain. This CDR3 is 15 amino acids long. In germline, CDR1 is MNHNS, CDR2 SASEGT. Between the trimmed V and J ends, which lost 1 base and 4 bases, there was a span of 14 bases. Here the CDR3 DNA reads TGTGCCAGCAGTGAAGTCTCGGGCCCCTCATACGAGCAGTACTTC. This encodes CASSEVSGPSYEQYF.

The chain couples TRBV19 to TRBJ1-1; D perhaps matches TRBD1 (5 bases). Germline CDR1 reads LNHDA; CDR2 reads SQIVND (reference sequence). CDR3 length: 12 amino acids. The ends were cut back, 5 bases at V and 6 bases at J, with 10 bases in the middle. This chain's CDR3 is CASSAIRAEAFF. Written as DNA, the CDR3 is TGTGCCAGTAGTGCTATCAGGGCTGAAGCTTTCTTT.

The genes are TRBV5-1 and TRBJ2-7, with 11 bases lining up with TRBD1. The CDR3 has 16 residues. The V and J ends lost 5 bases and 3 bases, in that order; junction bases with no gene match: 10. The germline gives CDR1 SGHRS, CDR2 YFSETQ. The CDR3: CASRTTTGTGGYEQYF. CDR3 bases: TGCGCCAGCAGAACCACCACCGGGACAGGGGGCTACGAGCAGTACTTC.

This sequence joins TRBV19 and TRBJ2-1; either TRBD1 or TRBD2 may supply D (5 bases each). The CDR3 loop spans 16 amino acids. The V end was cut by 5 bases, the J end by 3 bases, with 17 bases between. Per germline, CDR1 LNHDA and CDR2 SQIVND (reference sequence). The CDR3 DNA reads TGTGCCAGTAGTGCACTACGGGGCAGGCTCTACAATGAGCAGTTCTTC. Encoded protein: CASSALRGRLYNEQFF.

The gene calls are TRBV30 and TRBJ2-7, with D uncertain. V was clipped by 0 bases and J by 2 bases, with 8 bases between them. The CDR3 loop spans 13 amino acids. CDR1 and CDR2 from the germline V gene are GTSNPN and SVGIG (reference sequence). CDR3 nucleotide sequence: TGTGCCTGGAGTGTACCGGTCCCCTACGAGCAGTACTTC. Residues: CAWSVPVPYEQYF.

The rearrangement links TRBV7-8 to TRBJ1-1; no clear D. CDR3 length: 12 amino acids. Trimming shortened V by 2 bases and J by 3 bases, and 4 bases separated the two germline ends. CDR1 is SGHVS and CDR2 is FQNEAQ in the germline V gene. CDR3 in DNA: TGTGCCAGCAGCTTACGGGACACTGAAGCTTTCTTT. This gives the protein CASSLRDTEAFF.

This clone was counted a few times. CDR3 sequence (DNA): TGTGCCAGCAGACACGGACAGCGAGAAAGGGCTGAGCAGTTCTTC. Residues: CASRHGQRERAEQFF. V gene TRBV28 combines with J gene TRBJ2-1; tentative D call: TRBD1 (6 bases). Per the germline V gene, CDR1 is MDHEN and CDR2 is SYDVKM. The CDR3 contains 15 residues. Trimming pared 6 bases from V and 9 bases from J, leaving 21 bases between.

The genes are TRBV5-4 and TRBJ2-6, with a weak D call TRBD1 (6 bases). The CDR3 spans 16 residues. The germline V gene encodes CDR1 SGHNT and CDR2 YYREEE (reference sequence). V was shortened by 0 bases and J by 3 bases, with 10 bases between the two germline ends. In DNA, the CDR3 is TGTGCCAGCAGCTTGGCTAACAGGGATGGGGCCAACGTCCTGACTTTC. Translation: CASSLANRDGANVLTF.

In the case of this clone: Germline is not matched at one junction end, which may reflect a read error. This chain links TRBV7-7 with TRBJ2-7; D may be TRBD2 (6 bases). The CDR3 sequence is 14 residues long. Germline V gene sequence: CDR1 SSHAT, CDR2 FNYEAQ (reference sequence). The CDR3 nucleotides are TGTGCTAGCAGCTCGGGACTCACCTCCTACGAGCAGTACTTC. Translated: CASSSGLTSYEQYF.

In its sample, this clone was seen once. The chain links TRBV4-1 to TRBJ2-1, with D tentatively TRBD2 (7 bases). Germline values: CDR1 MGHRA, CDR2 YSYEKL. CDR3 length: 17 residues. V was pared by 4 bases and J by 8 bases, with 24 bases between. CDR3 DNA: TGCGCCAGCAGCCCAGTCCAGGGGAGGGCCTCGTGGGATGAGCAGTTCTTC. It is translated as CASSPVQGRASWDEQFF.

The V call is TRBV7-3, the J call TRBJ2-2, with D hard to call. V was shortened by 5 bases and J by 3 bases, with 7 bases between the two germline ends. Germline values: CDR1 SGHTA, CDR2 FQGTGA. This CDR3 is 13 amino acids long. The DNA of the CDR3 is TGTGCCAGCAGCGAGGCCTACACCGGGGAGCTGTTTTTT. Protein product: CASSEAYTGELFF.

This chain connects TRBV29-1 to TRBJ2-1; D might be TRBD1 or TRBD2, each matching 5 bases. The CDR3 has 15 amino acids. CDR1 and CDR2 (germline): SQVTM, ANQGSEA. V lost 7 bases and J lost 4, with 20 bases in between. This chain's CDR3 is CSALQGTNFYNEQFF. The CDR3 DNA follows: TGCAGCGCCCTTCAAGGGACCAATTTTTACAATGAGCAGTTCTTC.

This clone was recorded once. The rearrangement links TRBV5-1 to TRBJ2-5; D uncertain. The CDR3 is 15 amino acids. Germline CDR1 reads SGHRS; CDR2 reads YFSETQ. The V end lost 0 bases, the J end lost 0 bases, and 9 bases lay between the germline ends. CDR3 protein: CASSLVGIYQETQYF. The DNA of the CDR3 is TGCGCCAGCAGCTTGGTGGGGATCTACCAAGAGACCCAGTACTTC. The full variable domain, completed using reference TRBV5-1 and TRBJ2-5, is KAGVTQTPRYLIKTRGQQVTLSCSPISGHRSVSWYQQTPGQGLQFLFEYFSETQRNKGNFPGRFSGRQFSNSRSEMNVSTLELGDSALYLCASSLVGIYQETQYFGPGTRLLVL.

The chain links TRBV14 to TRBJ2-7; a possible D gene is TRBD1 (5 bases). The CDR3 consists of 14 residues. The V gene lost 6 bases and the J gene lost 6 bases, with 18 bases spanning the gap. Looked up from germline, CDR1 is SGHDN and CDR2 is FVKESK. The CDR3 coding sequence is TGTGCCAGCAGTCTTGTAGGGGCCTCCCCCGAGCAGTACTTC. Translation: CASSLVGASPEQYF.

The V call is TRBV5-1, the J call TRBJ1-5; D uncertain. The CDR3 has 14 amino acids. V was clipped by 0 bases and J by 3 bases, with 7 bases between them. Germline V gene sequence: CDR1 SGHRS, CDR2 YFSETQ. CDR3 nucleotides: TGCGCCAGCAGCTTGGGGACGAACAATCAGCCCCAGCATTTT. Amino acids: CASSLGTNNQPQHF.

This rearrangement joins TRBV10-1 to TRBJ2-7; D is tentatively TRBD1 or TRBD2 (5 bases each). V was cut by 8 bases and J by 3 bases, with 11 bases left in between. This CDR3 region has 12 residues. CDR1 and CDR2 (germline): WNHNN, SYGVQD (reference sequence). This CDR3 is CASGDGSYEQYF. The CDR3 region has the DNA TGCGCCAGCGGGGACGGAAGCTACGAGCAGTACTTC.

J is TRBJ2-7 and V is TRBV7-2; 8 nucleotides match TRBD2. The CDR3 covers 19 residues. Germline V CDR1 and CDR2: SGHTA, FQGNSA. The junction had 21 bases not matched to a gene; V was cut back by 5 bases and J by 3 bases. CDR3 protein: CASSPSILRSGRSLYEQYF. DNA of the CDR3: TGTGCCAGCAGCCCTAGTATCCTCCGAAGCGGGAGATCCCTCTACGAGCAGTACTTC.